This TCR beta chain appears in the sequencing data of a study of technical replicates of blood from a handful of donors (dated by TCRdb to the late 2010s). From the germline V gene, CDR1 is MGHRA and CDR2 is YSYEKL. V lost 4 bases and J lost 0 bases; the stretch between them is 16 bases long. The CDR3 spans 16 residues, from the cysteine through the phenylalanine. Left in the record is the CDR3 DNA by itself, 48 bases read in frame from the first base. Libraries came from the immunoSEQ multiplex PCR assay. The immuneACCESS repertoire file appears here via TCRdb, limited to in-frame rearrangements. These files lack a portion of the clones; in checked studies, under half of the deficit traces to unresolved V genes, and the cause of the others is not known. The sample includes 100,000 or so clones, with over 90% observed a single time. The biggest ten clones account for 0.21% of the sample. As concerns this clone: Its binding antigen is unknown. No per-base quality is available; no much larger clone lies one base away.

The clonotype comes from a human donor in good health. The material sequenced was T cells isolated from PBMCs. In this chain, TRBV4-1 is recombined with TRBJ2-7; TRBD2 is possibly the D segment (6 matching bases). The CDR3 reads as follows: CASSPLVLANSYEQYF. The DNA sequence is given as TGCGCCAGCAGCCCACTCGTTCTAGCGAACTCCTACGAGCAGTACTTC.